This is a list of T cell receptor beta chains from one sample in a study of regulatory T cells in long-lasting Graves disease. Via MiXCR, TCRdb re-called the multiplex PCR reads, giving one row per CDR3 protein. In the table there are 450,000 to 700,000 distinct CDR3 sequences, roughly 14% of which are singletons. This same sample was also part of a study on T cells in Graves' hyperthyroidism and ophthalmopathy.

The sequences come from peripheral blood mononuclear cells (PBMCs), collected at new diagnosis, from a patient treated with antithyroid drugs. The receptors were sampled from a man younger than 45 with Graves disease. CDR3s include the opening cysteine and the closing phenylalanine or tryptophan. Each record gives: J gene, clone size, D gene, V gene, CDR3 protein, CDR3 DNA. A D gene is named only where the DNA matches it firmly. A row's size may be missing; if present it is once, few, many or a size class.

j_call: TRBJ1-1; clone_size: .; d_call: .; v_call: TRBV4-1; cdr3_aa: CASSQDRGGNTEAFF; cdr3_nt: TGCGCCAGCAGCCAAGATCGGGGGGGCAACACTGAAGCTTTCTTT
j_call: TRBJ2-5; clone_size: .; d_call: .; v_call: TRBV6-1; cdr3_aa: CAGKGQQETQYF; cdr3_nt: TGTGCCGGTAAAGGACAGCAAGAGACCCAGTACTTC
j_call: TRBJ2-2; clone_size: few; d_call: .; v_call: TRBV18; cdr3_aa: CASSPPTRGRPGELFF; cdr3_nt: TGTGCCAGCTCACCACCGACCCGGGGCCGTCCCGGGGAGCTGTTTTTT
j_call: TRBJ2-1; clone_size: .; d_call: TRBD2; v_call: TRBV3-1; cdr3_aa: CASSPNLGLAEYNEQFF; cdr3_nt: TGTGCCAGCAGCCCCAACTTGGGACTAGCGGAGTACAATGAGCAGTTCTTC
j_call: TRBJ2-2; clone_size: few; d_call: .; v_call: TRBV13; cdr3_aa: CASSGMSTGELFF; cdr3_nt: TGTGCCAGCAGCGGAATGAGCACCGGGGAGCTGTTTTTT
j_call: TRBJ2-7; clone_size: many; d_call: .; v_call: TRBV18; cdr3_aa: CASSADESYEQYF; cdr3_nt: TGTGCCAGCTCCGCGGACGAATCCTACGAGCAGTACTTC
j_call: TRBJ1-2; clone_size: few; d_call: TRBD1; v_call: TRBV20-1; cdr3_aa: CSASQQGADYGYTF; cdr3_nt: TGCAGTGCTAGCCAACAGGGGGCGGACTATGGCTACACCTTC
j_call: TRBJ2-7; clone_size: many; d_call: TRBD2; v_call: TRBV27; cdr3_aa: CASSASGYSYEQYF; cdr3_nt: TGTGCCAGCAGTGCTAGCGGGTACTCCTACGAGCAGTACTTC
j_call: TRBJ2-2; clone_size: few; d_call: .; v_call: TRBV5-1; cdr3_aa: CASSGGQTNTGELFF; cdr3_nt: TGCGCCAGCAGCGGAGGACAAACGAACACCGGGGAGCTGTTTTTT
j_call: TRBJ2-6; clone_size: many; d_call: .; v_call: TRBV11-1; cdr3_aa: CASSESGANVLTF; cdr3_nt: TGTGCCAGCAGCGAATCTGGGGCCAACGTCCTGACTTTC
j_call: TRBJ2-6; clone_size: .; d_call: .; v_call: TRBV19; cdr3_aa: CASSTDSSGANVLTF; cdr3_nt: TGTGCCAGTAGTACGGATAGCTCTGGGGCCAACGTCCTGACTTTC
j_call: TRBJ1-1; clone_size: many; d_call: .; v_call: TRBV27; cdr3_aa: CASKTGGATEAFF; cdr3_nt: TGTGCCAGCAAAACCGGGGGGGCCACTGAAGCTTTCTTT
j_call: TRBJ1-1; clone_size: many; d_call: .; v_call: TRBV30; cdr3_aa: CAWSSSGTAEAFF; cdr3_nt: TGTGCCTGGAGCTCATCCGGGACGGCTGAAGCTTTCTTT
j_call: TRBJ2-7; clone_size: many; d_call: .; v_call: TRBV20-1; cdr3_aa: CSASLVRYEQYF; cdr3_nt: TGCAGTGCTAGTCTCGTCCGCTACGAGCAGTACTTC
j_call: TRBJ2-3; clone_size: many; d_call: .; v_call: TRBV24-1; cdr3_aa: CATPLTRHTQYF; cdr3_nt: TGTGCCACCCCGCTAACTCGTCATACGCAGTATTTT
j_call: TRBJ2-1; clone_size: many; d_call: TRBD2; v_call: TRBV7-2; cdr3_aa: CASSLIAGAQFF; cdr3_nt: TGTGCCAGCAGCTTGATAGCGGGTGCACAGTTCTTC
j_call: TRBJ2-7; clone_size: many; d_call: .; v_call: TRBV5-1; cdr3_aa: CASSLAGMGEQYF; cdr3_nt: TGCGCCAGCAGCTTGGCCGGTATGGGCGAGCAGTACTTC
j_call: TRBJ2-1; clone_size: many; d_call: .; v_call: TRBV6-1; cdr3_aa: CASSDPGIDEQFF; cdr3_nt: TGTGCCAGCAGTGATCCCGGGATCGATGAGCAGTTCTTC
j_call: TRBJ1-1; clone_size: many; d_call: TRBD1; v_call: TRBV5-1; cdr3_aa: CASSGTGTLMNTEAFF; cdr3_nt: TGCGCCAGTTCCGGGACAGGGACGCTAATGAACACTGAAGCTTTCTTT
j_call: TRBJ2-7; clone_size: few; d_call: .; v_call: TRBV2; cdr3_aa: CASSEGTYAQYF; cdr3_nt: TGTGCCAGCAGTGAAGGGACCTACGCGCAGTACTTC
j_call: TRBJ2-3; clone_size: .; d_call: TRBD1; v_call: TRBV12-3/TRBV12-4; cdr3_aa: CASSFKGQGTTDTQYF; cdr3_nt: TGTGCCAGCAGTTTCAAGGGACAGGGGACCACAGATACGCAGTATTTT
j_call: TRBJ1-4; clone_size: few; d_call: TRBD1; v_call: TRBV6-1; cdr3_aa: CASIDHQGASIEKLFF; cdr3_nt: TGTGCCAGCATCGACCATCAGGGGGCTAGCATAGAAAAACTGTTTTTT
j_call: TRBJ1-1; clone_size: .; d_call: .; v_call: TRBV6-1; cdr3_aa: CASRYTGYTEAFF; cdr3_nt: TGTGCCAGCAGGTATACAGGGTACACTGAAGCTTTCTTT
j_call: TRBJ2-1; clone_size: many; d_call: .; v_call: TRBV7-8; cdr3_aa: CASSLLLSSEYNEQFF; cdr3_nt: TGTGCCAGCAGCTTACTGCTCTCTAGCGAGTACAATGAGCAGTTCTTC
j_call: TRBJ1-4; clone_size: many; d_call: .; v_call: TRBV6-5; cdr3_aa: CASSYSEKLNEKLFF; cdr3_nt: TGTGCCAGCAGTTACTCCGAGAAATTGAATGAAAAACTGTTTTTT
j_call: TRBJ2-7; clone_size: many; d_call: .; v_call: TRBV2; cdr3_aa: CASSVHGSEYEQYF; cdr3_nt: TGTGCCAGCAGCGTGCATGGTTCAGAGTACGAGCAGTACTTC
j_call: TRBJ1-1; clone_size: many; d_call: .; v_call: TRBV11-2; cdr3_aa: CASSSDGVHEAFF; cdr3_nt: TGTGCCAGCAGCTCGGACGGCGTCCATGAAGCTTTCTTT
j_call: TRBJ2-2; clone_size: many; d_call: .; v_call: TRBV6-5; cdr3_aa: CASSYSFSASVGELFF; cdr3_nt: TGTGCCAGCAGTTACTCGTTCTCAGCTTCGGTGGGGGAGCTGTTTTTT
j_call: TRBJ1-6; clone_size: many; d_call: .; v_call: TRBV5-1; cdr3_aa: CASSLVRDSPLHF; cdr3_nt: TGCGCCAGCAGCTTGGTGAGGGATTCACCCCTCCACTTT
j_call: TRBJ1-2; clone_size: many; d_call: TRBD1; v_call: TRBV11-2; cdr3_aa: CASSLVGQGDYGYTF; cdr3_nt: TGTGCCAGCAGCTTAGTGGGCCAGGGGGACTATGGCTACACCTTC
j_call: TRBJ2-7; clone_size: many; d_call: TRBD1; v_call: TRBV14; cdr3_aa: CASSQEQGAWVYEQYF; cdr3_nt: TGTGCCAGCAGCCAAGAACAGGGGGCGTGGGTATACGAGCAGTACTTC
j_call: TRBJ2-7; clone_size: many; d_call: TRBD1; v_call: TRBV27; cdr3_aa: CASATEGTGGYEQYF; cdr3_nt: TGTGCCAGCGCCACCGAGGGGACAGGGGGTTACGAGCAGTACTTC
j_call: TRBJ2-2; clone_size: many; d_call: .; v_call: TRBV2; cdr3_aa: CASEGTVTGELFF; cdr3_nt: TGTGCCAGCGAAGGAACAGTCACCGGGGAGCTGTTTTTT
j_call: TRBJ2-1; clone_size: few; d_call: .; v_call: TRBV6-2/TRBV6-3; cdr3_aa: CASSYSKFRGEQFF; cdr3_nt: TGTGCCAGCAGTTACTCGAAGTTTAGAGGGGAGCAGTTCTTC
j_call: TRBJ2-1; clone_size: .; d_call: TRBD1; v_call: TRBV27; cdr3_aa: CASRAGQGISSYNEQFF; cdr3_nt: TGTGCCAGCAGAGCCGGACAGGGGATTAGCTCCTACAATGAGCAGTTCTTC
j_call: TRBJ1-1; clone_size: few; d_call: .; v_call: TRBV20-1; cdr3_aa: CRSPHGWNEAFF; cdr3_nt: TGCAGGTCCCCCCATGGGTGGAATGAAGCTTTCTTT
j_call: TRBJ2-1; clone_size: many; d_call: .; v_call: TRBV19; cdr3_aa: CASSDSNEQFF; cdr3_nt: TGTGCCAGTAGTGACAGCAATGAGCAGTTCTTC
j_call: TRBJ2-6; clone_size: many; d_call: .; v_call: TRBV6-1; cdr3_aa: CASSPLLKIWANVLTF; cdr3_nt: TGTGCCAGCAGTCCGCTTTTGAAAATCTGGGCCAACGTCCTGACTTTC
j_call: TRBJ2-3; clone_size: many; d_call: .; v_call: TRBV6-5; cdr3_aa: CASSYVRDPITDTQYF; cdr3_nt: TGTGCCAGCAGTTACGTGCGGGATCCCATCACAGATACGCAGTATTTT
j_call: TRBJ2-5; clone_size: many; d_call: TRBD2; v_call: TRBV20-1; cdr3_aa: CSGTPASGQETQYF; cdr3_nt: TGCAGTGGAACCCCGGCTAGCGGCCAAGAGACCCAGTACTTC
j_call: TRBJ2-1; clone_size: few; d_call: .; v_call: TRBV9; cdr3_aa: CASSPPPVGNEQFF; cdr3_nt: TGTGCCAGCAGCCCACCCCCCGTGGGGAATGAGCAGTTCTTC
j_call: TRBJ2-4; clone_size: .; d_call: TRBD2; v_call: TRBV7-2; cdr3_aa: CASSFGGGSKNIQYF; cdr3_nt: TGTGCCAGCAGCTTCGGGGGGGGATCCAAAAACATTCAGTACTTC
j_call: TRBJ1-2; clone_size: .; d_call: .; v_call: TRBV5-6; cdr3_aa: CASSSDHLYGYTF; cdr3_nt: TGTGCCAGCAGCTCGGACCACTTATATGGCTACACCTTC
j_call: TRBJ2-7; clone_size: many; d_call: .; v_call: TRBV6-1; cdr3_aa: CASSEEGIFEQYF; cdr3_nt: TGTGCCAGCAGTGAAGAGGGTATTTTCGAGCAGTACTTC
j_call: TRBJ2-7; clone_size: few; d_call: .; v_call: TRBV6-1; cdr3_aa: CASWGSYEQYF; cdr3_nt: TGTGCCAGCTGGGGGTCCTACGAGCAGTACTTC
j_call: TRBJ2-2; clone_size: few; d_call: TRBD1; v_call: TRBV20-1; cdr3_aa: CSARDRGPGELFF; cdr3_nt: TGCAGTGCTAGGGACAGGGGGCCCGGGGAGCTGTTTTTT
j_call: TRBJ1-5; clone_size: many; d_call: .; v_call: TRBV10-3; cdr3_aa: CAISDSGGGQPQHF; cdr3_nt: TGTGCCATCAGTGATAGTGGGGGCGGCCAGCCCCAGCATTTT
j_call: TRBJ2-1; clone_size: many; d_call: TRBD2; v_call: TRBV30; cdr3_aa: CAYRGGGQFF; cdr3_nt: TGTGCCTACCGGGGGGGTGGTCAGTTCTTC
j_call: TRBJ1-3; clone_size: many; d_call: .; v_call: TRBV6-2/TRBV6-3; cdr3_aa: CASSPRNRAGNTIYF; cdr3_nt: TGTGCCAGCAGTCCTAGAAACAGGGCTGGAAACACCATATATTTT
j_call: TRBJ2-2; clone_size: few; d_call: .; v_call: TRBV18; cdr3_aa: CASSPPVSSGELFF; cdr3_nt: TGTGCCAGCTCACCACCGGTGTCGTCCGGGGAGCTGTTTTTT
j_call: TRBJ2-7; clone_size: .; d_call: TRBD2; v_call: TRBV5-4; cdr3_aa: CASSLIREGAEQYF; cdr3_nt: TGTGCCAGCAGCTTGATTCGGGAGGGAGCCGAGCAGTACTTC
j_call: TRBJ2-7; clone_size: .; d_call: TRBD2; v_call: TRBV4-1; cdr3_aa: CASSQVTGGRGYEQYF; cdr3_nt: TGCGCCAGCAGCCAAGTTACTGGCGGGAGAGGGTACGAGCAGTACTTC
j_call: TRBJ2-7; clone_size: many; d_call: TRBD1; v_call: TRBV12-3/TRBV12-4; cdr3_aa: CASTPGQGSYEQYF; cdr3_nt: TGTGCCAGCACTCCGGGACAGGGGTCGTACGAGCAGTACTTC
j_call: TRBJ2-7; clone_size: .; d_call: TRBD2; v_call: TRBV20-1; cdr3_aa: CSARRPGLADGYEQCF; cdr3_nt: TGCAGTGCTAGACGACCGGGACTAGCGGACGGGTACGAGCAGTGCTTC
j_call: TRBJ1-2; clone_size: .; d_call: TRBD1; v_call: TRBV6-1; cdr3_aa: CASRAPGQGGYGYTF; cdr3_nt: TGTGCCAGCAGGGCCCCGGGACAGGGGGGCTATGGCTACACCTTC